This entry is about one T cell receptor (beta chain). Antigen unknown. The data belong to a study of pediatric ulcerative colitis. Study results and caveats: No controls had the two rectal clonotypes shared by ulcerative colitis patients. Blood-rectal clonal overlap within each person was significantly higher in ulcerative colitis patients than controls. In rectum, acute severe colitis had expanded clones and less diversity.

V lost 4 bases and J lost 3, with 4 bases in between. Looked up from germline, CDR1 is KGHSH and CDR2 is LQKENI. This CDR3 has 11 amino acids. The rectum was sampled with one to two pinch biopsies at colonoscopy. Profiled with immunoSEQ multiplex PCR; TCRdb holds only in-frame clones, not every one. The top ten clones hold around 9.1% of a sample with approximately 40,000 clones, roughly 70% of them seen once. Specimen: gut tissue. The chain employs TRBV18 and TRBJ2-7, with unresolved D. The receptor comes from a boy younger than 18 with severe ulcerative colitis. CDR3 region: CASSLHYEQYF. In nucleotides, the CDR3 is TGTGCCAGCTCACTGCACTACGAGCAGTACTTC.